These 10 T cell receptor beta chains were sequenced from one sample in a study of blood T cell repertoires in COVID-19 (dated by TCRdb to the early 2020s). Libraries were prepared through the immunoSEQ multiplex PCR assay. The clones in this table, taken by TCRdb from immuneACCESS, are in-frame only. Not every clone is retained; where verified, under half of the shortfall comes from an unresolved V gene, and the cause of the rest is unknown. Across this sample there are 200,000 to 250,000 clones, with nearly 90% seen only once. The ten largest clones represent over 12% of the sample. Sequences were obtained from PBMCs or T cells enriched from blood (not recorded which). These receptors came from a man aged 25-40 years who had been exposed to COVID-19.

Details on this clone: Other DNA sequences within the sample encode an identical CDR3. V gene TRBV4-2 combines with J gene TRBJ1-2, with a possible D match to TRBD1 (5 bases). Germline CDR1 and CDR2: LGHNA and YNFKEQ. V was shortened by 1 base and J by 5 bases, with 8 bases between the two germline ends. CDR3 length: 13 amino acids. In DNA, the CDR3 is TGTGCCAGCAGCCAAGGGACAAGTTATGGCTACACCTTC. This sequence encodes CASSQGTSYGYTF.

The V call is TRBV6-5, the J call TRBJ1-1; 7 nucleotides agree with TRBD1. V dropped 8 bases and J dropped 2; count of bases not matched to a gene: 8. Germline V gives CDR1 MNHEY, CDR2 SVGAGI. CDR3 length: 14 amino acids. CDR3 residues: CASANSGGNTEAFF. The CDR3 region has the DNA TGTGCCAGCGCTAACTCAGGGGGAAACACTGAAGCTTTCTTT.

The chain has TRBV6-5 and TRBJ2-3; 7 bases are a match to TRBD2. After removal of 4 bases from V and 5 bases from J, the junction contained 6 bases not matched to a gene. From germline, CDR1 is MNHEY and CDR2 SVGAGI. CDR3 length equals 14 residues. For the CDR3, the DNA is TGTGCCAGCAGTTCCCGGGGGGTGGGAGATACGCAGTATTTT. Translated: CASSSRGVGDTQYF.

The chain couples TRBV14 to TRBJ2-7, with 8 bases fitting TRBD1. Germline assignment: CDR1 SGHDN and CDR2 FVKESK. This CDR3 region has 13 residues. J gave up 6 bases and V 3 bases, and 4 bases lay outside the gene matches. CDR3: CASSQRQGFEQYF. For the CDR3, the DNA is TGTGCCAGCAGCCAGCGACAGGGGTTCGAGCAGTACTTC.

CDR3 nucleotides: TGTGCCAGCAAGACAGGGCAGCTTCAGAGTCAGCCCCAGCATTTT. The encoded protein is CASKTGQLQSQPQHF. The rearrangement links TRBV6-5 to TRBJ1-5; TRBD1 matches at 7 bases. Trimming at V came to 7 bases and at J to 6 bases, leaving 12 bases not matched to a gene. The CDR3 is 15 amino acids. The V gene's germline CDR1 is MNHEY and CDR2 SVGAGI.

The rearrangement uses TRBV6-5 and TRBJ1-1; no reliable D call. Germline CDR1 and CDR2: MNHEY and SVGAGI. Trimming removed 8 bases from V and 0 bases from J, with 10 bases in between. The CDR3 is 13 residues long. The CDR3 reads CASQGGMNTEAFF. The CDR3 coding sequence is TGTGCCAGCCAAGGAGGGATGAACACTGAAGCTTTCTTT.

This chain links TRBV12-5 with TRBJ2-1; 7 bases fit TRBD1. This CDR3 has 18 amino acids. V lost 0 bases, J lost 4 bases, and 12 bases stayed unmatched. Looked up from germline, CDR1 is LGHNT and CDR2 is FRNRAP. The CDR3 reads CASGLVVDRRTGYNEQFF. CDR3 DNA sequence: TGTGCTAGTGGTTTGGTAGTGGATCGCCGGACAGGTTACAATGAGCAGTTCTTC.

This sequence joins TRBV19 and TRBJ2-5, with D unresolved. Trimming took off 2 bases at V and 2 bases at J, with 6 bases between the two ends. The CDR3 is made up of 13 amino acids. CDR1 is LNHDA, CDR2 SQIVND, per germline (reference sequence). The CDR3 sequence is CASSIRRQETQYF. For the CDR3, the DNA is TGTGCCAGTAGTATACGCAGACAAGAGACCCAGTACTTC.

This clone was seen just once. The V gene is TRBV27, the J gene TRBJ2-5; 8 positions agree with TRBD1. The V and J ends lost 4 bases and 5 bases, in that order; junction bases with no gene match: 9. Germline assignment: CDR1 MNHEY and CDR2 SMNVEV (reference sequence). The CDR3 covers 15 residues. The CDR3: CASSSQGAAWETQYF. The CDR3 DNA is TGTGCCAGCAGTTCCCAGGGGGCGGCTTGGGAGACCCAGTACTTC.

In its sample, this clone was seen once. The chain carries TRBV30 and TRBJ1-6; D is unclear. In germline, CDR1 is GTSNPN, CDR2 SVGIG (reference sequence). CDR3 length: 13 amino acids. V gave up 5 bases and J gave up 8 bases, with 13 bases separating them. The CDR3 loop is CAWRETFDSPLHF. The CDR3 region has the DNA TGTGCCTGGCGGGAGACGTTTGATTCACCCCTCCACTTT.